This TCR beta chain originates from a study of T cells in Graves' hyperthyroidism and ophthalmopathy. RNA transcripts yielded amplified TCR beta CDR3 regions. Primed by the HTBI set, a first-round RT-PCR was run on the TCR CDR3. MiXCR, run by TCRdb on the multiplex PCR reads, gives a single entry per CDR3 protein. The sample records 250,000 or so distinct CDR3 sequences, roughly 15% being singletons. The CDR3 is 13 amino acids. With 11 bases removed from V and 1 base from J, the gap between germline ends came to 12 bases. The germline CDR1 and CDR2 sequences are SEHNR and FQNEAQ (reference sequence). Hyperthyroidism had been newly diagnosed in patients aged 18 to 65, and its duration was under 2 months. Thyroid ultrasound and orbital computed tomography, with clinical symptoms and serum thyroxine and TRAb, informed diagnoses. Fresh 10 ml peripheral blood yielded PBMCs. This clonotype occurred a few times.

The TCR was taken from a woman aged 45-65 years with Graves' hyperthyroidism that later progressed to Graves' ophthalmopathy. Sequencing was carried out using blood. This rearrangement joins TRBV7-9 to TRBJ2-1, with D hard to call. CDR3 amino acids: CACLGGSYNEQFF. Written as DNA, the CDR3 is TGTGCCTGTCTGGGCGGTTCCTACAATGAGCAGTTCTTC.